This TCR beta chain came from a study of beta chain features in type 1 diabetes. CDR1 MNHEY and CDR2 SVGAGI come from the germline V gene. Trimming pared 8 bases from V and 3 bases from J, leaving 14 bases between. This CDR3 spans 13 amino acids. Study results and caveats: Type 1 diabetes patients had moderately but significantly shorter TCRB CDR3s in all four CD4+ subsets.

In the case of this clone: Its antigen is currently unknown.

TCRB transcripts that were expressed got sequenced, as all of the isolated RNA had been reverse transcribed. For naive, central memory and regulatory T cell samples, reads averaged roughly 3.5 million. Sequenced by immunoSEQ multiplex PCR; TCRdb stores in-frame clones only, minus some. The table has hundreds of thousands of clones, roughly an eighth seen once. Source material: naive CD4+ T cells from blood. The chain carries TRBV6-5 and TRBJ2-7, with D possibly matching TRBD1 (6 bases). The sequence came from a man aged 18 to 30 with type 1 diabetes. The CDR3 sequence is CASLNRTVYEQYF. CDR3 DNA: TGTGCCAGCCTGAACCGGACAGTCTACGAGCAGTACTTC.